What follows are 22 T cell receptor beta chains derived from one specimen sequenced in a study of OX40 agonist ivuxolimab in advanced cancers. Repertoires were generated with immunoSEQ multiplex PCR, while TCRdb's copy carries only in-frame clones and drops some. Of around 84,000 clones in the sample, roughly four fifths are singletons; the top ten hold 0.45% to 0.6%. Sequenced material: CD4+ or CD8+ T cells sorted from blood, taken in a trial of the OX40 agonist ivuxolimab. All receptors come from an adult with an advanced solid tumor such as melanoma, head and neck, liver or kidney cancer.

Only one count was recorded for this clone. V is TRBV5-1 and J is TRBJ2-3; D gene uncertain. The V end lost 2 bases, the J end lost 0 bases, and 7 bases lay between the germline ends. Germline V gene data show CDR1 as SGHRS and CDR2 as YFSETQ. This CDR3 has 14 amino acids. CDR3: CASSFTDSTDTQYF. CDR3 bases: TGCGCCAGCAGCTTTACAGACAGCACAGATACGCAGTATTTT.

The chain has TRBV5-8 and TRBJ1-1; 8 bases align to TRBD1. Germline CDR1 SGHTS, CDR2 YDEGEE. The CDR3 is 15 amino acids. V lost 3 bases, J lost 6 bases, and 10 bases stayed unmatched. CDR3 sequence reads: CASSSGRQGIPEAFF. Here the CDR3 DNA reads TGTGCCAGCAGCTCGGGGAGACAGGGGATCCCTGAAGCTTTCTTT.

The chain combines TRBV5-1 with TRBJ2-3; TRBD1 matches 9 bases. This CDR3 is built from 13 residues. V lost 4 bases, J lost 5 bases, and 2 bases stayed unmatched. In germline, CDR1 is SGHRS, CDR2 YFSETQ. CDR3: CASSGGQGDTQYF. CDR3 nucleotides: TGCGCCAGCAGCGGGGGACAGGGAGATACGCAGTATTTT.

Turning to this clone: Compared with germline, one end of the junction differs, possibly owing to a read error. The J gene is TRBJ1-2, the V gene TRBV20-1; 8 bases fit TRBD1. Germline CDR1 DFQATT, CDR2 SNEGSKA (reference sequence). This CDR3 is built from 11 residues. CDR3 residues: CSARGWDRTSF. In DNA form, the CDR3 reads TGCAGTGCTAGAGGATGGGACAGGACCTCCTTC.

The chain couples TRBV28 to TRBJ1-2; D perhaps matches TRBD1 (5 bases). V dropped 3 bases and J dropped 11 bases, with 28 bases sitting between them. The CDR3 spans 17 residues. Germline loops: CDR1 MDHEN, CDR2 SYDVKM. The CDR3 sequence is CASSLRGGETQESRYTF. The CDR3, as DNA: TGTGCCAGCAGTTTGCGCGGGGGGGAGACCCAGGAGTCAAGGTACACCTTC.

The chain carries TRBV28 and TRBJ1-5; no definite D call. Trimming took off 4 bases at V and 5 bases at J, with 21 bases between the two ends. The germline V gene encodes CDR1 MDHEN and CDR2 SYDVKM. The CDR3 extends over 17 amino acids. The chain's CDR3 is CASSSDRWGKRHQPQHF. In DNA form, the CDR3 reads TGTGCCAGCAGTTCTGATCGCTGGGGAAAACGCCATCAGCCCCAGCATTTT.

The chain combines TRBV19 with TRBJ1-5; a weak D match, TRBD1 (6 bases). CDR1 and CDR2 from the germline V gene are LNHDA and SQIVND (reference sequence). The length of the CDR3 is 16 residues. V lost 5 bases, J lost 1 base, and 15 bases lay in between. DNA of the CDR3: TGTGCCAGTAGTCTTCCTCGGGGGGCGAGCAATCAGCCCCAGCATTTT. It specifies CASSLPRGASNQPQHF.

This chain connects TRBV6-5 to TRBJ2-7; TRBD2 aligns across 8 bases. CDR1 and CDR2 from the germline V gene are MNHEY and SVGAGI. The V segment lost 2 bases and the J segment 6 bases; nucleotides outside the gene matches: 9. The CDR3 has 15 residues. CDR3: CASSYLGGGAGEQYF. The DNA of the CDR3 is TGTGCCAGCAGTTACCTCGGGGGGGGAGCGGGCGAGCAGTACTTC.

This chain uses TRBV6-1 with TRBJ2-7; a possible D gene is TRBD1 (5 bases). V was trimmed by 2 bases and J by 4 bases, leaving 15 bases between them. Germline CDR1 and CDR2: MNHNS and SASEGT. This CDR3 comprises 15 residues. The CDR3 spells CASSEQGKGIYEQYF. CDR3 nucleotides: TGTGCCAGCAGTGAACAGGGCAAGGGAATATACGAGCAGTACTTC.

The chain joins TRBV30 to TRBJ2-7, with 9 bases matching TRBD2. Per the germline V gene, CDR1 is GTSNPN and CDR2 is SVGIG (reference sequence). The junction had 6 bases not matched to a gene; V was cut back by 2 bases and J by 4 bases. The CDR3 extends over 14 amino acids. The CDR3 DNA sequence: TGTGCCTGGAGTACAAATAGCGGGGGTTACGAGCAGTACTTC. Its protein is CAWSTNSGGYEQYF. The full variable domain, with the rest looked up from reference TRBV30 and TRBJ2-7, is SQTIHQWPATLVQPVGSPLSLECTVEGTSNPNLYWYRQAAGRGLQLLFYSVGIGQISSEVPQNLSASRPQDRQFILSSKKLLLSDSGFYLCAWSTNSGGYEQYFGPGTRLTVT.

The chain uses TRBV27 and TRBJ1-2; D gene ambiguous. In germline, CDR1 is MNHEY, CDR2 SMNVEV (reference sequence). The V gene lost 4 bases and the J gene lost 0 bases, with 12 bases spanning the gap. This CDR3 has 15 amino acids. DNA for the CDR3: TGTGCCAGCAGTTGGAGAGGGAGAGCTAACTATGGCTACACCTTC. This codes for CASSWRGRANYGYTF.

This chain links TRBV7-9 with TRBJ2-1; 8 bases agree with TRBD1. V gave up 1 base and J gave up 4 bases; unmatched junction bases: 3. The length of the CDR3 is 15 residues. Germline V gene sequence: CDR1 SEHNR, CDR2 FQNEAQ (reference sequence). CDR3 residues: CASSLGTGSYNEQFF. The CDR3 DNA follows: TGTGCCAGCAGCTTAGGGACAGGGTCTTACAATGAGCAGTTCTTC. The full variable domain, rest sourced from reference TRBV7-9 and TRBJ2-1, is DTGVSQNPRHKITKRGQNVTFRCDPISEHNRLYWYRQTLGQGPEFLTYFQNEAQLEKSRLLSDRFSAERPKGSFSTLEIQRTEQGDSAMYLCASSLGTGSYNEQFFGPGTRLTVL.

The genes are TRBV4-1 and TRBJ2-6; 11 nucleotides match TRBD1. The CDR3 has 19 amino acids. Per germline, CDR1 MGHRA and CDR2 YSYEKL. V was pared by 4 bases and J by 2 bases, with 10 bases of the junction left unmatched. The CDR3 DNA reads as TGCGCCAGCAGCCTCGGGACAGGGGGAATTATAACTGGGGCCAACGTCCTGACTTTC. Its translation: CASSLGTGGIITGANVLTF.

V is TRBV7-3 and J is TRBJ1-1; D is ambiguous. Trimming stripped 5 bases from V and 6 bases from J, with 13 bases between. CDR1 and CDR2 from the germline V gene are SGHTA and FQGTGA. This CDR3 spans 13 amino acids. The CDR3 spells CASSPQPRAEAFF. DNA of the CDR3: TGTGCCAGCAGCCCCCAACCGAGGGCTGAAGCTTTCTTT. The whole variable domain, filled in from reference TRBV7-3 and TRBJ1-1, reads GAGVSQTPSNKVTEKGKYVELRCDPISGHTALYWYRQSLGQGPEFLIYFQGTGAADDSGLPNDRFFAVRPEGSVSTLKIQRTERGDSAVYLCASSPQPRAEAFFGQGTRLTVV.

This clone was detected a few times. The chain carries TRBV5-4 and TRBJ2-2; 10 bases match TRBD1. The V gene's germline CDR1 is SGHNT and CDR2 YYREEE (reference sequence). V gave up 4 bases and J gave up 7 bases; unmatched junction bases: 10. CDR3 length: 16 amino acids. The CDR3 coding sequence is TGTGCCAGCAGCGGAGACAGGGGGCGTTTAGGCGGGGAGCTGTTTTTT. It yields the protein CASSGDRGRLGGELFF.

This clone has a handful of counts. This sequence joins TRBV4-1 and TRBJ1-6, with D possibly matching TRBD1 (5 bases). Looked up from germline, CDR1 is MGHRA and CDR2 is YSYEKL. The CDR3 runs 17 residues. V gave up 1 base and J gave up 8 bases, with 18 bases separating them. This CDR3 reads CASSQAEKARGDSPLHF. The CDR3 nucleotides are TGCGCCAGCAGCCAAGCTGAGAAGGCGAGAGGGGATTCACCCCTCCACTTT.

The rearrangement uses TRBV28 and TRBJ2-3; D not resolved. The length of the CDR3 is 15 residues. Germline CDR1 and CDR2: MDHEN and SYDVKM. V dropped 6 bases and J dropped 0 bases, with 13 bases sitting between them. CDR3 protein: CASSLTGYSTDTQYF. The CDR3 DNA reads TGTGCCAGCAGCTTAACCGGGTACAGCACAGATACGCAGTATTTT.

This sequence joins TRBV5-1 and TRBJ1-5; possibly TRBD1 for D (5 bases). The germline CDR1 and CDR2 sequences are SGHRS and YFSETQ. The V end lost 4 bases, the J end lost 3 bases, and 11 bases lay between the germline ends. The length of the CDR3 is 14 residues. Written as DNA, the CDR3 is TGCGCCAGCAGCCCAGACAGCCACAATCAGCCCCAGCATTTT. Its protein is CASSPDSHNQPQHF.

The sample holds one count of this clone. The chain links TRBV9 to TRBJ2-1, with 14 bases lining up with TRBD2. CDR1 SGDLS and CDR2 YYNGEE come from the germline V gene. The CDR3 length is 15 residues. With 4 bases clipped from V and 7 bases from J, the junction kept 4 bases outside the gene matches. In DNA, the CDR3 is TGTGCCAGCAGCCCCCGGACTAGCGGGAGGAATGAGCAGTTCTTC. This codes for CASSPRTSGRNEQFF.

The chain is built from TRBV5-1 and TRBJ1-5; D perhaps matches TRBD1 (5 bases). This CDR3 contains 15 residues. Germline loops: CDR1 SGHRS, CDR2 YFSETQ. Trimming left V 0 bases short and J 5 bases short, with 12 bases between. CDR3 DNA sequence: TGCGCCAGCAGCTTGGGAGGAGACAGTCATCAGCCCCAGCATTTT. It codes for CASSLGGDSHQPQHF. Full variable domain (remainder filled in from reference TRBV5-1 and TRBJ1-5): KAGVTQTPRYLIKTRGQQVTLSCSPISGHRSVSWYQQTPGQGLQFLFEYFSETQRNKGNFPGRFSGRQFSNSRSEMNVSTLELGDSALYLCASSLGGDSHQPQHFGDGTRLSIL.

The DNA for the CDR3 is TGCAGCGTTGGCATCTCTGGAAACACCATATATTTT. Its protein is CSVGISGNTIYF. The V and J genes are TRBV29-1 and TRBJ1-3; D uncertain. Trimming pared 4 bases from V and 0 bases from J, leaving 4 bases between. Germline V gene lookup returns CDR1 SQVTM and CDR2 ANQGSEA. This CDR3 has 12 amino acids. The full variable domain, with the rest looked up from reference TRBV29-1 and TRBJ1-3, is SAVISQKPSRDICQRGTSLTIQCQVDSQVTMMFWYRQQPGQSLTLIATANQGSEATYESGFVIDKFPISRPNLTFSTLTVSNMSPEDSSIYLCSVGISGNTIYFGEGSWLTVV.

The chain combines TRBV7-9 with TRBJ1-2, with D possibly being TRBD1 (6 bases). V lost 2 bases to trimming and J lost 8 bases, with 12 bases between them. The CDR3 is made up of 13 amino acids. CDR1 is SEHNR and CDR2 is FQNEAQ in the germline V gene (reference sequence). CDR3 nucleotides: TGTGCCAGCAGCTTATTAGGGCAGGGGGGCTACACCTTC. Translation: CASSLLGQGGYTF.